This entry lists 19 T cell receptor beta chains sequenced from one sample in a study of cytomegalovirus exposure and HLA in healthy donors (dated by TCRdb to about 2017). The library was made by the immunoSEQ multiplex PCR assay. TCRdb limited this immuneACCESS table to in-frame rearrangements with V and J called. A share of clones is missing; checked studies link under half to unresolved V genes, and the rest is unexplained. In this sample the table shows some 350,000 clones, roughly nine tenths of which occur a single time. About 1% of the sample is taken by the ten largest. The source material was PBMCs. These receptors were obtained from a woman aged 25-40 years in good health and CMV-seropositive.

This chain joins TRBV28 and TRBJ1-3; D perhaps matches TRBD1 (6 bases). V was shortened by 0 bases and J by 2 bases, with 11 bases between the two germline ends. Germline lookup yields CDR1 MDHEN and CDR2 SYDVKM. This CDR3 region has 16 residues. The CDR3 bases are TGTGCCAGCAGTTTATGGGGTCCAGGGGCTGGAAACACCATATATTTT. Its protein is CASSLWGPGAGNTIYF.

The rearrangement joins TRBV7-9 to TRBJ1-1; D unclear. Trimming cost V 4 bases and J 2 bases, with 5 bases left between them. The CDR3 spans 12 residues. The germline gives CDR1 SEHNR, CDR2 FQNEAQ (reference sequence). The CDR3 DNA follows: TGTGCCAGCAGCTACGGTAACACTGAAGCTTTCTTT. This translates into CASSYGNTEAFF.

The V and J genes are TRBV29-1 and TRBJ2-2; TRBD2 agrees at 7 bases. Germline CDR1 is SQVTM and CDR2 is ANQGSEA. After removal of 5 bases from V and 5 bases from J, the junction contained 2 bases not matched to a gene. CDR3 length: 12 amino acids. The CDR3 reads CSVQRDTGELFF. The CDR3 DNA is TGCAGCGTTCAGCGGGATACCGGGGAGCTGTTTTTT.

The J gene is TRBJ1-5, the V gene TRBV18; unclear D gene. Trimming stripped 0 bases from V and 0 bases from J, with 6 bases between. CDR3 length: 15 residues. Germline CDR1 and CDR2: KGHSH and LQKENI. CDR3 sequence (DNA): TGTGCCAGCTCACCACCAAGTTCTAGCAATCAGCCCCAGCATTTT. Encoded protein: CASSPPSSSNQPQHF.

V is TRBV27 and J is TRBJ2-7; unclear D gene. The germline gives CDR1 MNHEY, CDR2 SMNVEV (reference sequence). The CDR3 is 13 residues long. Trimming removed 3 bases from V and 0 bases from J, with 6 bases in between. CDR3 amino acids: CASSFSASYEQYF. The CDR3 nucleotides are TGTGCCAGCAGTTTCTCAGCCTCCTACGAGCAGTACTTC.

This clone was seen only once. As DNA, the CDR3 is TGCGCCAGCAGCTGGGGACAGGGAGGTGAAAAACTGTTTTTT. It translates to CASSWGQGGEKLFF. This chain uses TRBV4-1 with TRBJ1-4; 9 nucleotides agree with TRBD1. Germline V CDR1 and CDR2: MGHRA, YSYEKL. There are 14 residues in the CDR3. V shed 5 bases, J shed 7 bases, and the junction held 5 bases outside the gene matches.

The rearrangement uses TRBV29-1 and TRBJ1-1, with D possibly being TRBD1 (6 bases). The CDR3 runs 13 residues. The germline gives CDR1 SQVTM, CDR2 ANQGSEA. The V end lost 2 bases, the J end lost 4 bases, and 11 bases lay between the germline ends. The CDR3 DNA is TGCAGCGTTGAAACAGGGTTTGGCACTGAAGCTTTCTTT. Translation: CSVETGFGTEAFF.

The V call is TRBV5-1, the J call TRBJ2-1; 9 bases are a match to TRBD1. Germline assignment: CDR1 SGHRS and CDR2 YFSETQ. The CDR3 contains 17 residues. Trimming at V came to 5 bases and at J to 8 bases, leaving 17 bases not matched to a gene. Here the CDR3 DNA reads TGCGCCAGCAGTTATTACCCGGGACAGGGTTATGCGGATGAGCAGTTCTTC. Its translation is CASSYYPGQGYADEQFF.

This chain joins TRBV2 and TRBJ2-1, with a tentative D call TRBD2 (5 bases). CDR3 length equals 14 residues. V lost 2 bases and J 7 bases, leaving 12 bases between the germline ends. The germline V gene encodes CDR1 SNHLY and CDR2 FYNNEI. The CDR3 DNA reads TGTGCCAGCAGTGAAAGGCTCGCGGGTAATGAGCAGTTCTTC. This translates into CASSERLAGNEQFF.

The chain combines TRBV11-1 with TRBJ2-7; TRBD2 might be the D (6 bases). The CDR3 is 15 amino acids. Germline values: CDR1 SGHAT, CDR2 FQDESV (reference sequence). V was pared by 4 bases and J by 1 base, with 14 bases between. CDR3 in DNA: TGTGCCAGCAGCTCATTCGTTAGCGGATCCTACGAGCAGTACTTC. Encoded protein: CASSSFVSGSYEQYF.

The genes are TRBV5-1 and TRBJ2-1; 12 bases are a match to TRBD2. V shed 4 bases, J shed 5 bases, and the junction held 13 bases outside the gene matches. CDR3 length: 18 amino acids. Germline CDR1 and CDR2: SGHRS and YFSETQ. CDR3 bases: TGCGCCAGCAGCCCGGGACTAGCGGGTGGACCAAGGAACAATGAGCAGTTCTTC. This gives the protein CASSPGLAGGPRNNEQFF.

This clone was counted a few times. The J gene is TRBJ2-2, the V gene TRBV9; TRBD1 matches at 7 bases. V shed 4 bases and J 5 bases; nucleotides not matched to a gene: 11. This CDR3 has 16 amino acids. The germline CDR1 and CDR2 sequences are SGDLS and YYNGEE. The CDR3 here is CASSLPRDRLTGELFF. In DNA, the CDR3 is TGTGCCAGCAGCCTCCCTCGGGACAGACTTACCGGGGAGCTGTTTTTT.

V is TRBV11-3 and J is TRBJ2-2, with TRBD1 matching over 8 bases. V shed 2 bases and J 4 bases; nucleotides not matched to a gene: 6. The CDR3 covers 16 residues. Germline assignment: CDR1 SGHNT and CDR2 YENEEA. CDR3 DNA sequence: TGTGCCAGCAGCTTAACGACAGGGGCGGGCACCGGGGAGCTGTTTTTT. Protein sequence: CASSLTTGAGTGELFF.

The rearrangement joins TRBV5-1 to TRBJ2-5; D may correspond to TRBD1 or TRBD2 (5 bases each). Trimming shortened V by 5 bases and J by 5 bases, and 13 bases separated the two germline ends. The CDR3 runs 13 residues. The germline V gene has CDR1 SGHRS and CDR2 YFSETQ. The CDR3 region is CASRPDSGETQYF. Written as DNA, the CDR3 is TGCGCCAGCAGACCCGACAGCGGTGAGACCCAGTACTTC.

The chain recombines TRBV9 with TRBJ2-7; 7 nucleotides line up with TRBD2. Germline CDR1 reads SGDLS; CDR2 reads YYNGEE. V lost 0 bases and J lost 2; bases outside the gene matches: 8. The CDR3 runs 16 residues. The CDR3 DNA reads as TGTGCCAGCAGCGTAGGGGGTGGCGGGAGTACCTACGAGCAGTACTTC. It specifies CASSVGGGGSTYEQYF.

This chain joins TRBV28 and TRBJ2-7; D call uncertain. The CDR3 runs 11 residues. The V and J ends lost 6 bases and 1 base respectively, with 4 bases between them. Looked up from germline, CDR1 is MDHEN and CDR2 is SYDVKM. This chain's CDR3 is CASRRSYEQYF. The CDR3 DNA reads TGTGCCAGCAGGCGATCCTACGAGCAGTACTTC.

The chain employs TRBV5-6 and TRBJ2-2, with unresolved D. CDR1 is SGHDT and CDR2 is YYEEEE in the germline V gene. The V and J ends lost 1 base and 7 bases respectively, with 11 bases between them. This CDR3 contains 14 residues. CDR3 amino acids: CASSLPWGFGELFF. In DNA form, the CDR3 reads TGTGCCAGCAGCTTGCCCTGGGGATTCGGGGAGCTGTTTTTT.

This clone was seen only a few times. The V and J genes are TRBV9 and TRBJ1-5; perhaps TRBD1 as D (6 bases). CDR1 and CDR2 (germline): SGDLS, YYNGEE. Trimming shortened V by 2 bases and J by 3 bases, and 12 bases separated the two germline ends. The CDR3 sequence is 15 residues long. CDR3 amino acids: CASSVAGANNQPQHF. The CDR3 DNA sequence: TGTGCCAGCAGCGTGGCAGGGGCCAACAATCAGCCCCAGCATTTT.

This clone has just a few counts. The chain employs TRBV29-1 and TRBJ1-1; D gene uncertain. The V end was cut by 7 bases, the J end by 2 bases, with 20 bases between. This CDR3 contains 15 residues. Germline V CDR1 and CDR2: SQVTM, ANQGSEA. CDR3 in amino acids: CSAHEWALGNTEAFF. CDR3 DNA sequence: TGCAGCGCCCATGAATGGGCTCTGGGAAACACTGAAGCTTTCTTT.